This T cell receptor (beta chain) was profiled in a study of cytomegalovirus exposure and HLA in healthy donors. Study at large: Early release data held 80 million to 100 million unique TCRs from HLA-typed donors. Findings and caveats of the study: TCR beta chain V- and J-gene trimming was linked, in a later analysis, to a missense variant in DCLRE1C. Immune exposure information available was restricted to CMV serostatus.

The CDR3 length is 17 residues. CDR1 is SGHVS and CDR2 is FQNEAQ in the germline V gene. Trimming cost V 0 bases and J 4 bases, with 19 bases left between them. Turning to this clone: Its antigen is unknown.

PCR amplification relied on 60 Vbeta primers (plus 13 Jbeta primers). Data came from immunoSEQ multiplex PCR; TCRdb stores just in-frame clones and leaves some out. Found here are about 190,000 clones, about four fifths of them singletons; the top ten hold 4% to 5%. The chain recombines TRBV7-8 with TRBJ2-7, with D possibly matching TRBD1 (6 bases). The sequence was collected from a young man in good health and CMV-seropositive. Sequencing used PBMCs. The CDR3, as DNA: TGTGCCAGCAGCTTAGCCCCCCGCGATTCTAGGGGGTACGAGCAGTACTTC. Encoded protein: CASSLAPRDSRGYEQYF.